These T cell receptor beta chains were read from a single sample in a study of cytomegalovirus exposure and HLA in healthy donors. Some clones are missing from TCRdb's copy, which holds only in-frame ones; the method was immunoSEQ multiplex PCR. The top ten hold 0.8% to 1.3% of the sample, which has roughly 180,000 clones, 80% to 85% seen once. The sample comprised PBMCs. Receptor source: a man aged 25-40 years in good health and CMV-seronegative. CDR3s include the opening cysteine and the closing phenylalanine or tryptophan. A D gene is named only where the DNA matches it firmly. Rows give clone size only sometimes, using once, few, many, or a class for an expanded clone.

CDR3nt: TGTGCCAGCACCGGGGGACCTTACAATGAGCAGTTCTTC; CDR3aa: CASTGGPYNEQFF; j_gene: TRBJ2-1; d_gene: .; abundance: .; v_gene: TRBV27
CDR3nt: TGCGCCAGCAGCTTGGTCCAGTACAATGAGCAGTTCTTC; CDR3aa: CASSLVQYNEQFF; j_gene: TRBJ2-1; d_gene: .; abundance: .; v_gene: TRBV5-1
CDR3nt: TGTGCCAGTAGTATATCCGGGGCTGGGGCCAACGTCCTGACTTTC; CDR3aa: CASSISGAGANVLTF; j_gene: TRBJ2-6; d_gene: .; abundance: .; v_gene: TRBV19
CDR3nt: TGTGCCAGCAGTCCTTGGGACAAGCGCACAGATACGCAGTATTTT; CDR3aa: CASSPWDKRTDTQYF; j_gene: TRBJ2-3; d_gene: .; abundance: .; v_gene: TRBV28
CDR3nt: TGTGCCAGCAGCCGCAGGGGATTTGGCTATGGCTACACCTTC; CDR3aa: CASSRRGFGYGYTF; j_gene: TRBJ1-2; d_gene: .; abundance: .; v_gene: TRBV28
CDR3nt: TGTGCCAGCAGTTACGACAGCTTCTCTGGAAACACCATATATTTT; CDR3aa: CASSYDSFSGNTIYF; j_gene: TRBJ1-3; d_gene: .; abundance: .; v_gene: TRBV6-6
CDR3nt: TGCAGCGTTGAAATCCCCCAGTCCTACGAGCAGTACTTC; CDR3aa: CSVEIPQSYEQYF; j_gene: TRBJ2-7; d_gene: .; abundance: once; v_gene: TRBV29-1
CDR3nt: TGTGCCAGCTCACAGGGACAAGGAGAAGCTTTCTTT; CDR3aa: CASSQGQGEAFF; j_gene: TRBJ1-1; d_gene: .; abundance: .; v_gene: TRBV18
CDR3nt: TGTGCCTGGAGAAGGGGAGGCTACGAGCAGTACTTC; CDR3aa: CAWRRGGYEQYF; j_gene: TRBJ2-7; d_gene: .; abundance: .; v_gene: TRBV30
CDR3nt: TGTGCCAGCAGGACAGGGGGCAACAACTATGGCTACACCTTC; CDR3aa: CASRTGGNNYGYTF; j_gene: TRBJ1-2; d_gene: TRBD1; abundance: .; v_gene: TRBV28
CDR3nt: TGCGCCAGCAGCGTAGCCCTAGGGGGGGGCCGCGACGAGCAGTACTTC; CDR3aa: CASSVALGGGRDEQYF; j_gene: TRBJ2-7; d_gene: .; abundance: .; v_gene: TRBV5-1
CDR3nt: TGTGCCAGCTCACCACCGACAGGGGCGTACAATGAGCAGTTCTTC; CDR3aa: CASSPPTGAYNEQFF; j_gene: TRBJ2-1; d_gene: TRBD1; abundance: .; v_gene: TRBV18
CDR3nt: TGTGCCAGCTCACCTTCCAGGGGGGATGGCTACACCTTC; CDR3aa: CASSPSRGDGYTF; j_gene: TRBJ1-2; d_gene: TRBD1; abundance: once; v_gene: TRBV18
CDR3nt: TGTGCCAGCATTGGACTCCGGGACAGGCGCCAAGAGACCCAGTACTTC; CDR3aa: CASIGLRDRRQETQYF; j_gene: TRBJ2-5; d_gene: TRBD1; abundance: .; v_gene: TRBV7-9
CDR3nt: TGTGCCAGCAGCGCACAACAGGGGGCGTCGGATGAAAAACTGTTTTTT; CDR3aa: CASSAQQGASDEKLFF; j_gene: TRBJ1-4; d_gene: TRBD1; abundance: .; v_gene: TRBV7-2
CDR3nt: TGTGCCAGCAGCTGGGACAGGGGGAATTCACCCCTCCACTTT; CDR3aa: CASSWDRGNSPLHF; j_gene: TRBJ1-6; d_gene: TRBD1; abundance: few; v_gene: TRBV5-6
CDR3nt: TGCAGCGTTGAACCTACTAGCGGACCCTCCTACAATGAGCAGTTCTTC; CDR3aa: CSVEPTSGPSYNEQFF; j_gene: TRBJ2-1; d_gene: TRBD2; abundance: .; v_gene: TRBV29-1
CDR3nt: TGTGCCACCCGGGACAGGGGGCTGGAGACCCAGTACTTC; CDR3aa: CATRDRGLETQYF; j_gene: TRBJ2-5; d_gene: TRBD1; abundance: .; v_gene: TRBV19
CDR3nt: TGTGCCAGCAGTGAGGGGCAGGGTACTGGAAACACCATATATTTT; CDR3aa: CASSEGQGTGNTIYF; j_gene: TRBJ1-3; d_gene: .; abundance: .; v_gene: TRBV25-1
CDR3nt: TGTGCCAGCAGTTTATGGCAGGGGGCTGGCAATGAGCAGTTCTTC; CDR3aa: CASSLWQGAGNEQFF; j_gene: TRBJ2-1; d_gene: TRBD1; abundance: few; v_gene: TRBV28
CDR3nt: TGCGCCAGCAGCCCCAATCAAAGCGGTGAGCAGTTCTTC; CDR3aa: CASSPNQSGEQFF; j_gene: TRBJ2-1; d_gene: .; abundance: .; v_gene: TRBV5-1
CDR3nt: TGCGCCAGCAGCCAAGGGGGCTGGATGAACACTGAAGCTTTCTTT; CDR3aa: CASSQGGWMNTEAFF; j_gene: TRBJ1-1; d_gene: .; abundance: once; v_gene: TRBV4-1
CDR3nt: TGTGCTAGTGGCTACGGACAGAACTACGAGCAGTACTTC; CDR3aa: CASGYGQNYEQYF; j_gene: TRBJ2-7; d_gene: .; abundance: .; v_gene: TRBV12-5
CDR3nt: TGTGCCAGCAGTCTGGGGGCCCCGGGGTACGAGCAGTACTTC; CDR3aa: CASSLGAPGYEQYF; j_gene: TRBJ2-7; d_gene: .; abundance: .; v_gene: TRBV7-3
CDR3nt: TGTGCCAGCAGCTTAGAGCGGTCCGGGAACTATGGCTACACCTTC; CDR3aa: CASSLERSGNYGYTF; j_gene: TRBJ1-2; d_gene: .; abundance: .; v_gene: TRBV13
CDR3nt: TGTGCCAGCAGCTTGGCCCAGGTCCTATCCTATGGCTACACCTTC; CDR3aa: CASSLAQVLSYGYTF; j_gene: TRBJ1-2; d_gene: .; abundance: .; v_gene: TRBV5-4
CDR3nt: TGTGCCAGCAGCTTAGAGGGGTCGACTGGAAACACCATATATTTT; CDR3aa: CASSLEGSTGNTIYF; j_gene: TRBJ1-3; d_gene: .; abundance: once; v_gene: TRBV13
CDR3nt: TGTGCCACCAGCATGTGGCGGGACAGTTTCGGTGAGCTGTTTTTT; CDR3aa: CATSMWRDSFGELFF; j_gene: TRBJ2-2; d_gene: .; abundance: .; v_gene: TRBV15
CDR3nt: TGTGCCACCCGGACAGGTACCACAGATACGCAGTATTTT; CDR3aa: CATRTGTTDTQYF; j_gene: TRBJ2-3; d_gene: TRBD1; abundance: .; v_gene: TRBV10-3
CDR3nt: TGCGCCAGCACGGCATGGGGGGTCCCCTACGAGCAGTACTTC; CDR3aa: CASTAWGVPYEQYF; j_gene: TRBJ2-7; d_gene: .; abundance: .; v_gene: TRBV10-1
CDR3nt: TGTGCCAGCGGGGGGACAGGTACCTACGAGCAGTACTTC; CDR3aa: CASGGTGTYEQYF; j_gene: TRBJ2-7; d_gene: TRBD1; abundance: few; v_gene: TRBV2
CDR3nt: TGTGCCAGCAGTTCTGTTGTGGGACTAGCGGACCTGAGCTCCTACGAGCAGTACTTC; CDR3aa: CASSSVVGLADLSSYEQYF; j_gene: TRBJ2-7; d_gene: TRBD2; abundance: .; v_gene: TRBV28
CDR3nt: TGTGCCAGCAGCTTGCGTCGGGCAGGGATCACTGAAGCTTTCTTT; CDR3aa: CASSLRRAGITEAFF; j_gene: TRBJ1-1; d_gene: .; abundance: .; v_gene: TRBV5-5
CDR3nt: TGTGCCAGCAGTGACTCACCGGGAAACTATGGCTACACCTTC; CDR3aa: CASSDSPGNYGYTF; j_gene: TRBJ1-2; d_gene: .; abundance: few; v_gene: TRBV6-4
CDR3nt: TGTGCCAGCAGCGAACCGACAGAAAACATTCAGTACTTC; CDR3aa: CASSEPTENIQYF; j_gene: TRBJ2-4; d_gene: .; abundance: .; v_gene: TRBV5-4
CDR3nt: TGCGCCAGCAGCTTGGGGCTAGCGGGGGATACGCAGTATTTT; CDR3aa: CASSLGLAGDTQYF; j_gene: TRBJ2-3; d_gene: TRBD2; abundance: .; v_gene: TRBV5-1
CDR3nt: TGCGCCAGCAGCCCCAGAACACTAGCGGGAGGGTATGAGCAGTTCTTC; CDR3aa: CASSPRTLAGGYEQFF; j_gene: TRBJ2-1; d_gene: TRBD2; abundance: .; v_gene: TRBV4-3
CDR3nt: TGTGCCAGCTCAGCGACTAGCGGGGGGCTCAATGAGCAGTTCTTC; CDR3aa: CASSATSGGLNEQFF; j_gene: TRBJ2-1; d_gene: TRBD2; abundance: .; v_gene: TRBV18
CDR3nt: TGTGCCAGCAGCTTAGTCAGGGTCAATGAGCAGTTCTTC; CDR3aa: CASSLVRVNEQFF; j_gene: TRBJ2-1; d_gene: .; abundance: .; v_gene: TRBV11-2
CDR3nt: TGCGCCAGCAGCCCTGACGGGGGAAATCAGCCCCAGCATTTT; CDR3aa: CASSPDGGNQPQHF; j_gene: TRBJ1-5; d_gene: .; abundance: .; v_gene: TRBV5-1
CDR3nt: TGTGCCAGCAGCTTCTTACGGACTAGCGGGAGCGGCTCATACGAGCAGTACTTC; CDR3aa: CASSFLRTSGSGSYEQYF; j_gene: TRBJ2-7; d_gene: TRBD2; abundance: .; v_gene: TRBV7-9